Each of the 13 T cell receptor beta chains below was sequenced from the same sample in a study of OX40 agonist ivuxolimab in advanced cancers. Only in-frame clones appear in the TCRdb table, and some are missing; sequencing was by immunoSEQ multiplex PCR. This sample yields just under 20,000 clones, of which 83% are seen a single time; 9.5% to 12% belongs to the top ten. The material was CD4+ or CD8+ T cells sorted from blood, obtained in a trial of the OX40 agonist ivuxolimab. These receptors all come from an adult with an advanced solid tumor such as melanoma, head and neck, liver or kidney cancer.

This clone has just one count. V usage is TRBV5-6 and J usage is TRBJ2-7, with 8 bases that match TRBD1. This CDR3 has 16 residues. The V gene end was trimmed by 4 bases and the J gene end by 0 bases; junction bases not matched to a gene: 9. The germline CDR1 and CDR2 sequences are SGHDT and YYEEEE. In DNA form, the CDR3 reads TGTGCCAGCAGCGGCCTCAGGGGGCATGCCTCCTACGAGCAGTACTTC. Protein sequence: CASSGLRGHASYEQYF. Full variable domain (rest looked up from reference TRBV5-6 and TRBJ2-7): DAGVTQSPTHLIKTRGQQVTLRCSPKSGHDTVSWYQQALGQGPQFIFQYYEEEERQRGNFPDRFSGHQFPNYSSELNVNALLLGDSALYLCASSGLRGHASYEQYFGPGTRLTVT.

The gene calls are TRBV9 and TRBJ2-1; unclear D gene. Germline CDR1 reads SGDLS; CDR2 reads YYNGEE. Trimming pared 0 bases from V and 5 bases from J, leaving 9 bases between. The CDR3 is 14 residues long. The CDR3 here is CASSVEAADNEQFF. Here the CDR3 DNA reads TGTGCCAGCAGCGTAGAGGCTGCTGACAATGAGCAGTTCTTC.

The chain employs TRBV27 and TRBJ1-6, with 8 bases that match TRBD1. V gave up 9 bases and J gave up 8 bases; unmatched junction bases: 6. The CDR3 spans 13 residues. CDR1 is MNHEY, CDR2 SMNVEV, per germline (reference sequence). The CDR3 sequence: CASGDRPYSPLHF. CDR3 coding DNA: TGTGCCAGTGGGGACAGGCCTTATTCACCCCTCCACTTT.

In its sample, this clone was seen a few times. The chain combines TRBV27 with TRBJ2-5; the D gene is possibly TRBD1 (6 bases). The CDR3 length is 15 residues. V lost 4 bases to trimming and J lost 5 bases, with 17 bases between them. The germline V gene encodes CDR1 MNHEY and CDR2 SMNVEV (reference sequence). Here the CDR3 reads CASSSVPGVGETQYF. The DNA of the CDR3 is TGTGCCAGCAGTTCCGTCCCAGGGGTGGGGGAGACCCAGTACTTC.

The rearrangement uses TRBV7-2 and TRBJ2-7, with 10 bases that match TRBD2. The CDR3 covers 16 residues. The V segment lost 5 bases and the J segment 1 base; nucleotides outside the gene matches: 8. Per germline, CDR1 SGHTA and CDR2 FQGNSA. The CDR3 region is CASSPGRTSGSYEQYF. The CDR3 DNA reads as TGTGCCAGCAGCCCTGGGAGGACTAGCGGTTCCTACGAGCAGTACTTC.

This chain uses TRBV21-1 with TRBJ1-2. TRBV21-1 is given as a pseudogene. This CDR3 is 15 amino acids long. DNA of the CDR3: TGTGCCAGCAGTTTATTTCGGGGGGGATTCTATGGCTACACCTTC. As protein: CASSLFRGGFYGYTF.

The genes are TRBV6-1 and TRBJ2-7; 10 nucleotides agree with TRBD2. The CDR3 extends over 15 amino acids. Germline V gene sequence: CDR1 MNHNS, CDR2 SASEGT. With V trimmed by 1 base and J by 6 bases, 6 bases remained unmatched. CDR3 region: CASSEEASGSSEQYF. The CDR3 coding sequence is TGTGCCAGCAGTGAAGAGGCTAGCGGGAGTTCCGAGCAGTACTTC.

This clone came up a few times. The chain is built from TRBV5-5 and TRBJ2-5; 9 nucleotides align to TRBD2. V was pared by 3 bases and J by 4 bases, with 7 bases of the junction left unmatched. Germline V gene lookup returns CDR1 SGHKS and CDR2 YYEKEE (reference sequence). The CDR3 sequence is 15 residues long. CDR3 in DNA: TGTGCCAGCAGCTCCCCGGGACTAGCAAGAGAGACCCAGTACTTC. Its translation is CASSSPGLARETQYF.

V usage is TRBV27 and J usage is TRBJ2-1, with D maybe TRBD2 (6 bases). With 2 bases removed from V and 9 bases from J, the gap between germline ends came to 8 bases. Germline lookup yields CDR1 MNHEY and CDR2 SMNVEV (reference sequence). The CDR3 runs 12 residues. In DNA, the CDR3 is TGTGCCAGCAGTTTAATTAGCGGTGAGCAGTTCTTC. Translation: CASSLISGEQFF.

The chain recombines TRBV9 with TRBJ2-3, with TRBD2 identical over 8 bases. The germline CDR1 and CDR2 sequences are SGDLS and YYNGEE. V trimming: 3 bases; J trimming: 6 bases; junction bases outside the gene matches: 3. The CDR3 extends over 13 amino acids. Written as DNA, the CDR3 is TGTGCCAGCAGCGCGAGACTAGCGGATACGCAGTATTTT. Its translation is CASSARLADTQYF.

This chain uses TRBV7-2 with TRBJ1-1; D perhaps matches TRBD1 (5 bases). The germline V and J ends were trimmed by 1 base and 4 bases, with 13 bases remaining between them. Germline V gene data show CDR1 as SGHTA and CDR2 as FQGNSA. There are 15 residues in the CDR3. The CDR3 DNA sequence: TGTGCCAGCAGCTTAGGATCGGGGGGTGGCACTGAAGCTTTCTTT. Translation gives CASSLGSGGGTEAFF.

This rearrangement joins TRBV5-1 to TRBJ1-1; D call uncertain. In germline, CDR1 is SGHRS, CDR2 YFSETQ. The CDR3 runs to 12 residues. Trimming shortened V by 1 base and J by 10 bases, and 11 bases separated the two germline ends. CDR3 nucleotide sequence: TGCGCCAGCAGCTTGAGTGGGAAGGTAGCTTTCTTT. It translates to CASSLSGKVAFF.

In DNA form, the CDR3 reads TGTGCCAGCAGCCCGACAGGGTACCAGCCCCAGCATTTT. It codes for CASSPTGYQPQHF. The V gene is TRBV7-9, the J gene TRBJ1-5; 7 bases match TRBD1. In germline, CDR1 is SEHNR, CDR2 FQNEAQ (reference sequence). The trim removed 5 bases at V and 7 bases at J, leaving 5 bases unmatched. CDR3 length: 13 amino acids.